This T cell receptor beta chain emerged from a study of blood T cell repertoires in COVID-19 (dated by TCRdb to the early 2020s). Regarding the study in general: Samples covering the acute and convalescent phases of COVID-19 were provided by collaborators in the United States, Italy and Spain. The prospective study material was composed of cDNA or gDNA derived from T cells, B-cell-depleted T cells, or PBMCs. Deeply sampled blood TCRbeta repertoires from subjects exposed to, actively infected with, or recovered from COVID-19 were included in the dataset. The repertoires were released in a freely available public database meant as a resource for research on the immune response to SARS-CoV-2. Samples came from the ongoing ImmuneRACE study (first 160 participants) plus 1,254 subjects from 6 global collaborators. Nearly every sample came with metadata listing a de-identified subject ID, COVID-19 status, age in years and sex. Where available, HLA class I and class II types were taken from metadata supplied by the sample provider and were not determined by assay-based typing.

One collaborating source in Seattle enrolled patients during active infection and followed them longitudinally through the course of disease. Each collaborating institution followed its own protocols to collect whole blood in K2EDTA tubes. For TCRbeta analysis, collaborator samples were shipped as frozen whole blood, as isolated PBMCs, or as DNA extracted from either sample type. What the study reported, not specific to this receptor: Clinical and demographic metadata were provided uncurated, with the amount varying by source and participant.

Turning to this clone: Its antigen target is currently unknown. There are no base qualities to consult, and no much larger clone falls within one base.

From its cysteine to its phenylalanine, the CDR3 spans 15 amino acids. Only the CDR3 region is kept as DNA, spanning 45 bases read in frame from base 1. Sequences SEHNR (CDR1) and FQNEAQ (CDR2) are obtained from the germline V gene (reference sequence). Germline trimming amounts to 5 bases on V and 5 bases on J, with 10 as the count of junction bases outside the gene matches. TCRbeta CDR3 regions were amplified from genomic DNA using the immunoSEQ Assay, a bias-controlled multiplex PCR. Under the source paper's analysis protocol: The number of nucleated cells in each sample was estimated from the amplification of reference gene primers within the assay. Sequence reads were collapsed and filtered to measure the absolute abundance of every unique TCRbeta CDR3 rearrangement. For each sample, productive Simpson clonality was calculated by taking the square root of Simpson's diversity index across productive rearrangements. The table comes from immuneACCESS by way of TCRdb, which keeps in-frame sequences with V and J called. Part of the clones is missing from these tables; in studies checked, under half for an unresolved V gene and the rest for unknown reasons. That table gives V, J and clone size, and the DNA gave D and trimming. This sample lists a few hundred thousand clones; 75% to 90% were detected once. The ten largest account for 9.5% to 13% of the sample.

The chain joins TRBV7-9 to TRBJ2-3, with TRBD2 identical over 7 junction bases. This receptor was identified in an older woman with COVID-19, enrolled during active disease. Sequencing was carried out using peripheral blood. The nucleotide sequence reads TGTGCCAGCAGCCACCGGGACCGCGGGGGAGATACGCAGTATTTT. The resulting protein is CASSHRDRGGDTQYF.